A selection of T cell receptor beta chains follows, all from one sample in a study of blood T cells in healthy people across ages. Each CDR3 protein is one row after TCRdb ran MiXCR on the 5' RACE reads. The sample carries around 620,000 distinct CDR3 sequences, roughly 29% recorded once. The sample comprised blood. Receptor source: a woman in her sixties or seventies in good health. Each CDR3 is given with its conserved first and last residue. D genes are given only for firm matches. Some rows have no size entry. The others give once, few or many, or a class for an expanded clone.

V gene	J gene	clone size	D gene	CDR3 protein	CDR3 DNA
TRBV20-1	TRBJ2-7	-	-	CSAHPSGYDEQYF	TGCAGTGCCCACCCGTCGGGGTACGACGAGCAGTACTTC
TRBV29-1	TRBJ2-6	-	-	CSVWSGANVLTF	TGCAGCGTTTGGTCTGGGGCCAACGTCCTGACTTTC
TRBV20-1	TRBJ1-1	-	-	CSAIKPDQFAFF	TGCAGTGCTATCAAACCGGACCAGTTTGCTTTCTTT
TRBV20-1	TRBJ2-5	-	-	CSASGQQQETQYF	TGCAGTGCTAGTGGACAGCAGCAAGAGACCCAGTACTTC
TRBV20-1	TRBJ2-2	few	-	CSAPRSSSGELFF	TGCAGTGCCCCGAGATCCTCTTCCGGGGAGCTGTTTTTT
TRBV11-2	TRBJ1-6	few	TRBD1	CASSPQGTFNSPLHF	TGTGCCAGCAGCCCACAGGGGACGTTTAATTCACCCCTCCACTTT
TRBV7-6	TRBJ1-2	-	-	CASSSGGAGTTYLYGYTF	TGTGCCAGCAGCTCGGGGGGGGCAGGCACGACCTACCTCTATGGCTACACCTTC
TRBV5-1	TRBJ2-1	few	TRBD2	CASSLTGTRNEQFF	TGCGCCAGCAGCTTAACCGGGACTAGGAATGAGCAGTTCTTC
TRBV5-8	TRBJ2-4	-	-	CASNRIAKNIQYF	TGTGCCAGCAACCGAATAGCCAAAAACATTCAGTACTTC
TRBV6-5	TRBJ2-3	-	-	CAGRRRGDLADTQYF	TGTGCCGGCAGACGACGGGGAGATTTGGCAGATACGCAGTATTTT
TRBV6-2/TRBV6-3	TRBJ1-2	many	-	CASSYSTFRLPLYGYTF	TGTGCCAGCAGTTACTCGACGTTCCGGCTTCCGCTCTATGGCTACACCTTC
TRBV3-1	TRBJ2-5	-	TRBD2	CASSQRGSTSGGTQETQYF	TGTGCCAGCAGCCAACGAGGGTCGACTAGCGGGGGGACTCAAGAGACCCAGTACTTC
TRBV5-1	TRBJ1-3	-	TRBD1	CASSWGQGNTIYF	TGCGCCAGCAGCTGGGGACAGGGAAACACCATATATTTT
TRBV3-1	TRBJ1-2	few	-	CASSQDGANYGYTF	TGTGCCAGCAGCCAAGATGGTGCTAACTATGGCTACACCTTC
TRBV29-1	TRBJ1-1	-	-	CTVRRVEAFF	TGCACCGTCCGAAGGGTTGAAGCTTTCTTT
TRBV6-5	TRBJ2-1	few	TRBD2	CASRSGVSYNEQFF	TGTGCCAGCAGAAGCGGGGTATCCTACAATGAGCAGTTCTTC
TRBV11-3	TRBJ1-4	few	-	CASSPGEINEKLFF	TGTGCCAGCAGCCCTGGGGAGATAAATGAAAAACTGTTTTTT
TRBV6-5	TRBJ2-7	-	-	CASSYSNLPPYEQYF	TGTGCCAGCAGTTACTCGAACCTACCGCCCTACGAGCAGTACTTC
TRBV13	TRBJ2-1	few	TRBD1	CASSFRDRGNNEQFF	TGTGCCAGCAGCTTCCGGGACAGGGGGAACAATGAGCAGTTCTTC
TRBV7-9	TRBJ2-2	few	-	CASSPRPGELFF	TGTGCCAGCAGCCCTCGGCCCGGGGAGCTGTTTTTT
TRBV20-1	TRBJ1-2	-	-	CSAREQNYGYTF	TGCAGTGCTAGAGAACAGAACTATGGCTACACCTTC
TRBV9	TRBJ2-4	few	-	CASSPYVGGAKNIQYF	TGTGCCAGCAGCCCCTACGTAGGAGGTGCCAAAAACATTCAGTACTTC
TRBV27	TRBJ1-5	-	-	CASSFLGPQPQHF	TGTGCCAGCAGTTTCCTGGGGCCTCAGCCCCAGCATTTT
TRBV20-1	TRBJ2-1	few	TRBD2	CSARDVSAGGSYNEQFF	TGCAGTGCTAGAGATGTGTCGGCGGGGGGTTCCTACAATGAGCAGTTCTTC
TRBV19	TRBJ1-2	few	-	CASSINRYYGYTF	TGTGCCAGTAGTATCAACAGATACTATGGCTACACCTTC
TRBV29-1	TRBJ2-7	few	-	CSVGQYEDEQYF	TGCAGCGTTGGACAGTACGAGGACGAGCAGTACTTC
TRBV20-1	TRBJ1-2	-	-	CSAPGMDGINYGYTF	TGCAGTGCGCCGGGGATGGACGGGATTAACTATGGCTACACCTTC
TRBV9	TRBJ1-4	few	-	CASSVVGGSGEKLFF	TGTGCCAGCAGCGTAGTGGGAGGGTCGGGTGAAAAACTGTTTTTT
TRBV12-3/TRBV12-4	TRBJ1-2	many	-	CASRRLGGGYTF	TGTGCCAGTCGAAGGCTGGGGGGTGGCTACACCTTC
TRBV5-1	TRBJ1-1	few	-	CASSSGGGGDEAFF	TGCGCCAGCAGCTCAGGTGGGGGCGGAGATGAAGCTTTCTTT
TRBV3-1	TRBJ2-7	few	TRBD2	CASSQGPGGHYEQYF	TGTGCCAGCAGCCAAGGGCCGGGGGGGCATTACGAGCAGTACTTC
TRBV10-3	TRBJ1-2	few	-	CAITPALGNYGYTF	TGTGCCATCACCCCGGCTCTCGGAAACTATGGCTACACCTTC
TRBV29-1	TRBJ1-2	few	-	CSAGSLYGYTF	TGCAGCGCCGGCAGCCTCTATGGCTACACCTTC
TRBV3-1	TRBJ2-3	-	TRBD2	CASRLAGGDTQYF	TGTGCCAGCAGGTTAGCGGGGGGGGATACGCAGTATTTT
TRBV12-3/TRBV12-4	TRBJ1-2	-	-	CASSLRDTPNYGYTF	TGTGCCAGCAGTTTAAGGGACACTCCTAACTATGGCTACACCTTC
TRBV12-5	TRBJ2-5	-	-	CASGSTGGTQYF	TGTGCTAGTGGTTCCACCGGCGGGACCCAGTACTTC
TRBV10-3	TRBJ1-2	-	-	CATAAGSSPNYGYTF	TGTGCCACGGCGGCGGGTTCCAGCCCTAACTATGGCTACACCTTC
TRBV7-3	TRBJ1-1	few	-	CASSLRGGLGTEAFF	TGTGCCAGCAGCTTACGGGGCGGGCTGGGCACTGAAGCTTTCTTT
TRBV11-2	TRBJ2-7	-	TRBD1	CASSVTQGAGYEQYF	TGTGCCAGCAGCGTAACACAGGGGGCAGGTTACGAGCAGTACTTC
TRBV20-1	TRBJ2-1	few	TRBD2	CSARLSGLAGGSYNEQFF	TGCAGTGCTAGACTATCCGGACTAGCGGGGGGTTCCTACAATGAGCAGTTCTTC
TRBV23-1	TRBJ1-1	-	-	CASVQSGMNTEAFF	TGCGCCAGCGTACAATCCGGAATGAACACTGAAGCTTTCTTT
TRBV30	TRBJ1-2	-	-	CACLTGIHYGYTF	TGTGCCTGTTTAACAGGGATTCACTATGGCTACACCTTC
TRBV12-3/TRBV12-4	TRBJ2-2	-	-	CASSLVGLSGELFF	TGTGCCAGCAGTTTAGTGGGACTCTCCGGGGAGCTGTTTTTT
TRBV18	TRBJ1-4	few	-	CASSLNAFEKLFF	TGTGCCAGCTCACTGAATGCATTTGAAAAACTGTTTTTT
TRBV5-1	TRBJ2-1	-	TRBD1	CASSLRQGAGEQFF	TGCGCCAGCAGCTTGAGGCAGGGGGCTGGTGAGCAGTTCTTC
TRBV7-2	TRBJ2-7	few	-	CASCQGVLCYEQYF	TGTGCCAGCTGTCAGGGTGTCCTCTGCTACGAGCAGTACTTC
TRBV12-3/TRBV12-4	TRBJ2-2	-	-	CASRHALTANTGELFF	TGTGCCAGCAGGCACGCGTTGACGGCGAACACCGGGGAGCTGTTTTTT
TRBV2	TRBJ1-2	once	-	CASSEVGSPYSYTF	TGTGCCAGCAGTGAAGTAGGAAGCCCTTATAGCTACACCTTC
TRBV9	TRBJ1-6	few	-	CASSVQGDSPLHF	TGTGCCAGCAGCGTACAGGGAGACTCACCCCTCCACTTT
TRBV24-1	TRBJ2-3	-	TRBD2	CATSDFLAGDTQYF	TGTGCCACCAGTGATTTCCTAGCGGGGGATACGCAGTATTTT
TRBV9	TRBJ2-6	few	TRBD1	CASSVTGQGSGANVLTF	TGTGCCAGCAGCGTGACGGGACAGGGCTCTGGGGCCAACGTCCTGACTTTC
TRBV7-2	TRBJ2-1	few	TRBD2	CASTPGGARYNEQFF	TGTGCCAGCACCCCCGGGGGGGCGCGGTACAATGAGCAGTTCTTC
TRBV2	TRBJ2-5	-	TRBD2	CASRSGGGGYQETQYF	TGTGCCAGCCGGAGCGGTGGCGGGGGGTACCAAGAGACCCAGTACTTC
TRBV4-3	TRBJ2-7	-	-	CASSQDGPGSEQYF	TGCGCCAGCAGCCAAGATGGTCCCGGTAGCGAGCAGTACTTC